This T cell receptor beta chain was recovered during a study of blood T cell repertoires in COVID-19. The overall study: The study drew acute and convalescent COVID-19 samples from the United States, Italy and Spain. PBMCs, B-cell-depleted T cells, or T cells were the source of the cDNA or gDNA that made up the material.

V gave up 2 bases and J gave up 7 bases, with 8 bases separating them. Germline V gene data show CDR1 as LGHDT and CDR2 as YNNKEL (reference sequence). The CDR3 has 13 amino acids. Per the original methods: Reference gene primer amplification in the assay estimated nucleated cell counts. Repertoires were generated with immunoSEQ multiplex PCR, while TCRdb's copy carries only in-frame clones and drops some. The D gene and trimming were derived from the DNA, and the V and J assignments and clone size from that table. The table lists about 130,000 clones, around 78% of them singletons. The source material was peripheral blood. This chain uses TRBV3-1 (or the pseudogene TRBV3-2) with TRBJ1-4; D uncertain. The receptor comes from a human donor in a cohort sampled during active COVID-19. The CDR3 reads CASSQTVGEKLFF. The CDR3 DNA is TGTGCCAGCAGCCAAACAGTGGGTGAAAAACTGTTTTTT.